The 28 T cell receptor beta chains below were found in one sample sequenced in a study of monozygotic twins with cystic fibrosis. Only in-frame clones appear in the TCRdb table, and some are missing; sequencing was by immunoSEQ multiplex PCR. The sample carries under 30,000 clones, less than 95% recorded once. The sequenced sample was blood. The receptors were gathered from a girl aged 2 to 9 with cystic fibrosis.

CDR3 DNA: TGTGCCAGCAGTGCCTTGACAGGGGGCTACGAGCAGTACTTC. This sequence encodes CASSALTGGYEQYF. The V call is TRBV6-5, the J call TRBJ2-7; 9 bases match TRBD1. The CDR3 is 14 residues long. Germline-derived CDR1 and CDR2 are MNHEY and SVGAGI. The V and J ends lost 5 bases and 3 bases, in that order; junction bases with no gene match: 5.

This clone was counted a few times. The chain uses TRBV6-1 and TRBJ1-2; no firm D call. V was trimmed by 0 bases and J by 7 bases, leaving 9 bases between them. CDR1 and CDR2 from the germline V gene are MNHNS and SASEGT. This CDR3 contains 13 residues. The CDR3 DNA reads TGTGCCAGCAGTGAAGCAGGGATAGGTGGCTACACCTTC. Protein: CASSEAGIGGYTF.

The chain combines TRBV27 with TRBJ2-5; 14 bases are a match to TRBD2. CDR3 length equals 16 residues. Losses at the gene ends were 6 bases for V and 5 bases for J; bases not matched to a gene: 8. CDR1 is MNHEY, CDR2 SMNVEV, per germline (reference sequence). CDR3 region: CASSRRLAGGLETQYF. The CDR3, as DNA: TGTGCCAGCAGCCGAAGACTAGCGGGGGGGCTGGAGACCCAGTACTTC.

The chain has TRBV6-6 and TRBJ2-7; tentatively, D is TRBD1 (5 bases). This CDR3 has 14 residues. The germline V gene has CDR1 MNHNY and CDR2 SVGAGI (reference sequence). The V end lost 6 bases, the J end lost 7 bases, and 19 bases lay between the germline ends. For the CDR3, the DNA is TGTGCCAGCAGACAGGCTTCCCCCTTAGGGGAGCAGTACTTC. It yields the protein CASRQASPLGEQYF.

This clone has only a few counts. The CDR3 DNA sequence: TGTGCCAGCAGCTTAGTCCGGGGAGACACTGAAGCTTTCTTT. As protein: CASSLVRGDTEAFF. The rearrangement uses TRBV7-8 and TRBJ1-1; D uncertain. Germline CDR1 is SGHVS and CDR2 is FQNEAQ. V was pared by 1 base and J by 3 bases, with 9 bases between. CDR3 length: 14 amino acids.

V is TRBV11-2 and J is TRBJ2-7; D might be TRBD1 or TRBD2, each matching 5 bases. Trimming pared 7 bases from V and 2 bases from J, leaving 21 bases between. The CDR3 runs to 16 residues. The germline CDR1 and CDR2 sequences are SGHAT and FQNNGV. DNA of the CDR3: TGTGCCAGCACGGGACCGCTAGCAGGCACTCCCTACGAGCAGTACTTC. This encodes CASTGPLAGTPYEQYF.

The V gene is TRBV30, the J gene TRBJ1-1; 10 bases line up with TRBD1. The ends lost 3 bases at V and 5 bases at J; junction bases unmatched: 3. The CDR3 is 13 residues long. From germline, CDR1 is GTSNPN and CDR2 SVGIG (reference sequence). As DNA, the CDR3 is TGTGCCTGGAGGGACAGGGGGAAGACTGAAGCTTTCTTT. It codes for CAWRDRGKTEAFF.

The chain recombines TRBV6-1 with TRBJ1-2, with D possibly matching TRBD1 (5 bases). Trimming shortened V by 2 bases and J by 0 bases, and 13 bases separated the two germline ends. Germline V gives CDR1 MNHNS, CDR2 SASEGT. The CDR3 has 16 amino acids. The CDR3 here is CASSERWTPSNYGYTF. CDR3 bases: TGTGCCAGCAGTGAAAGGTGGACACCTTCTAACTATGGCTACACCTTC.

The V call is TRBV7-2, the J call TRBJ2-3; no definite D call. Trimming left V 1 base short and J 4 bases short, with 6 bases between. Germline CDR1 SGHTA, CDR2 FQGNSA. The CDR3 loop spans 13 amino acids. The CDR3 bases are TGTGCCAGCAGCTTAGGTCCTCCAGATACGCAGTATTTT. This codes for CASSLGPPDTQYF.

This rearrangement joins TRBV5-6 to TRBJ1-1; D is uncertain. Trimming cost V 4 bases and J 2 bases, with 15 bases left between them. This CDR3 has 15 amino acids. CDR1 is SGHDT, CDR2 YYEEEE, per germline. The CDR3 spells CASSPGGRANTEAFF. CDR3 DNA sequence: TGTGCCAGCAGCCCAGGAGGTCGGGCCAACACTGAAGCTTTCTTT.

In this sample, this clone turned up once. The chain uses TRBV7-2 and TRBJ2-3; D is undetermined. The CDR3 consists of 13 residues. V shed 0 bases and J shed 4 bases, with 5 bases lying between them. Germline V gene data show CDR1 as SGHTA and CDR2 as FQGNSA. As DNA, the CDR3 is TGTGCCAGCAGCTTAGCGCCCGCAGATACGCAGTATTTT. Its translation: CASSLAPADTQYF.

The genes are TRBV7-2 and TRBJ2-3, with 11 bases aligning to TRBD2. The CDR3 extends over 15 amino acids. Trimming at V came to 1 base and at J to 5 bases, leaving 2 bases not matched to a gene. Germline-derived CDR1 and CDR2 are SGHTA and FQGNSA. CDR3 sequence reads: CASSLGLAGGDTQYF. In DNA, the CDR3 is TGTGCCAGCAGCTTAGGGCTAGCGGGAGGAGATACGCAGTATTTT.

This chain uses TRBV5-1 with TRBJ2-3, with D possibly called TRBD1 or TRBD2 (5 bases each). V was trimmed by 4 bases and J by 1 base, leaving 13 bases between them. In germline, CDR1 is SGHRS, CDR2 YFSETQ. The CDR3 runs to 15 residues. The CDR3 loop reads CASSGSGSGTDTQYF. In DNA, the CDR3 is TGCGCCAGCAGCGGTTCAGGGAGTGGCACAGATACGCAGTATTTT.

The chain joins TRBV9 to TRBJ1-1; D unclear. The CDR3 spans 13 residues. Looked up from germline, CDR1 is SGDLS and CDR2 is YYNGEE. Trimming removed 0 bases from V and 1 base from J, with 4 bases in between. The CDR3 DNA sequence: TGTGCCAGCAGCGTAGACAGGAACACTGAAGCTTTCTTT. The encoded protein is CASSVDRNTEAFF. Full variable domain (remainder filled in from reference TRBV9 and TRBJ1-1): DSGVTQTPKHLITATGQRVTLRCSPRSGDLSVYWYQQSLDQGLQFLIQYYNGEERAKGNILERFSAQQFPDLHSELNLSSLELGDSALYFCASSVDRNTEAFFGQGTRLTVV.

This chain connects TRBV6-1 to TRBJ1-6; TRBD1 matches at 7 bases. Germline CDR1 and CDR2: MNHNS and SASEGT. The CDR3 runs to 17 residues. J gave up 7 bases and V 4 bases, and 13 bases lay outside the gene matches. CDR3 bases: TGTGCCAGCAGTGCAAACAGGGGCCCACCTCCCAATTCACCCCTCCACTTT. It is translated as CASSANRGPPPNSPLHF.

As for this clone: Germline is not matched at one junction end, which may reflect a read error. The rearrangement joins TRBV7-3 to TRBJ1-1; D not resolved. Germline V gene data show CDR1 as SGHTA and CDR2 as FQGTGA. The CDR3 has 13 amino acids. CDR3 bases: TGTGCCAGCAGCGTAACCAAGAACACTGAAGCTTTCTTT. This encodes CASSVTKNTEAFF.

The chain couples TRBV2 to TRBJ2-5; 9 nucleotides agree with TRBD2. Germline loops: CDR1 SNHLY, CDR2 FYNNEI. The CDR3 runs 14 residues. The J segment lost 3 bases and the V segment lost 8 bases, leaving 7 bases of the junction unmatched. The CDR3 nucleotides are TGTGCCAGCGAGACTAGCGGAAAAGAAGAGACCCAGTACTTC. Translated, it gives CASETSGKEETQYF.

The chain links TRBV7-2 to TRBJ2-7, with D unclear. The CDR3 runs to 16 residues. The V and J ends lost 2 bases and 3 bases respectively, with 17 bases between them. Germline values: CDR1 SGHTA, CDR2 FQGNSA. The CDR3 spells CASSLSPAQLRYEQYF. CDR3 DNA sequence: TGTGCCAGCAGCTTAAGTCCGGCCCAGCTACGCTACGAGCAGTACTTC.

The V and J genes are TRBV13 and TRBJ1-5; maybe TRBD1 (5 bases). The germline gives CDR1 PRHDT, CDR2 FYEKMQ (reference sequence). This CDR3 contains 16 residues. The ends were cut back, 0 bases at V and 5 bases at J, with 14 bases in the middle. The CDR3: CASSLGPKGRHQPQHF. The CDR3, as DNA: TGTGCCAGCAGCTTAGGCCCTAAGGGGCGGCATCAGCCCCAGCATTTT.

This clone showed up just once. The chain employs TRBV19 and TRBJ1-3; D is unresolved. Looked up from germline, CDR1 is LNHDA and CDR2 is SQIVND (reference sequence). The V gene lost 4 bases and the J gene lost 0 bases, with 7 bases spanning the gap. There are 14 residues in the CDR3. The CDR3 sequence: CASSTGSSGNTIYF. The CDR3 DNA follows: TGTGCCAGTAGTACGGGTAGCTCTGGAAACACCATATATTTT.

The chain links TRBV7-8 to TRBJ2-1, with D perhaps matching TRBD2 (5 bases). Trimming pared 5 bases from V and 0 bases from J, leaving 14 bases between. CDR1 and CDR2 from the germline V gene are SGHVS and FQNEAQ. The CDR3 consists of 16 residues. Here the CDR3 DNA reads TGTGCCAGCAGCCGAAAGAGGGTGAGCTCCTACAATGAGCAGTTCTTC. Amino acids: CASSRKRVSSYNEQFF.

The rearrangement links TRBV7-3 to TRBJ1-1, with D perhaps TRBD1 (6 bases). The CDR3 contains 13 residues. V was pared by 4 bases and J by 5 bases, with 11 bases between. Germline V lookup: CDR1 SGHTA, CDR2 FQGTGA. DNA for the CDR3: TGTGCCAGCAGCTCTAACAGGGAAACTGAAGCTTTCTTT. Protein: CASSSNRETEAFF.

V gene TRBV7-2 combines with J gene TRBJ2-7; TRBD2 agrees at 11 bases. Germline V lookup: CDR1 SGHTA, CDR2 FQGNSA. This CDR3 has 16 residues. V lost 3 bases, J lost 4 bases, and 8 bases stayed unmatched. The CDR3 loop is CASSLRASGGLYEQYF. CDR3 nucleotides: TGTGCCAGCAGCTTGAGGGCTAGCGGGGGGTTGTACGAGCAGTACTTC.

The chain combines TRBV5-1 with TRBJ2-2; D perhaps matches TRBD1 (6 bases). CDR1 is SGHRS and CDR2 is YFSETQ in the germline V gene. The CDR3 has 15 amino acids. The V gene lost 6 bases and the J gene lost 8 bases, with 20 bases spanning the gap. The CDR3 protein is CASTPLGAVAGELFF. CDR3 in DNA: TGCGCCAGCACCCCTTTGGGGGCTGTGGCTGGGGAGCTGTTTTTT.

This sequence joins TRBV13 and TRBJ1-2; D remains unclear. Germline assignment: CDR1 PRHDT and CDR2 FYEKMQ (reference sequence). Deletions cut 5 bases from V and 8 bases from J, with 27 bases between. The CDR3 is made up of 17 amino acids. CDR3: CASSLPLVRAALKGYTF. Written as DNA, the CDR3 is TGTGCCAGCAGCCTACCTCTAGTCCGAGCCGCGTTAAAGGGCTACACCTTC.

V and J are TRBV2 and TRBJ2-3; no firm D call. The CDR3 extends over 12 amino acids. Germline V gene lookup returns CDR1 SNHLY and CDR2 FYNNEI. V was clipped by 6 bases and J by 5 bases, with 9 bases between them. In DNA, the CDR3 is TGTGCCAGCAGGCTACCGGGAGATACGCAGTATTTT. It is translated as CASRLPGDTQYF.

The chain carries TRBV5-6 and TRBJ2-7, with unresolved D. Germline V lookup: CDR1 SGHDT, CDR2 YYEEEE. Trimming removed 1 base from V and 4 bases from J, with 9 bases in between. This CDR3 is built from 13 residues. CDR3 amino acids: CASSLRPTYEQYF. CDR3 nucleotide sequence: TGTGCCAGCAGCTTGAGGCCGACGTACGAGCAGTACTTC.

The rearrangement uses TRBV5-1 and TRBJ2-5, with TRBD2 matching over 12 bases. Germline trimming cut 0 bases from V and 5 bases from J; bases unmatched to any gene: 2. The CDR3 totals 15 residues. Germline CDR1 SGHRS, CDR2 YFSETQ. The CDR3 DNA reads as TGCGCCAGCAGCTTGGCTCTAGCGGGGGGGGAGACCCAGTACTTC. Protein product: CASSLALAGGETQYF.